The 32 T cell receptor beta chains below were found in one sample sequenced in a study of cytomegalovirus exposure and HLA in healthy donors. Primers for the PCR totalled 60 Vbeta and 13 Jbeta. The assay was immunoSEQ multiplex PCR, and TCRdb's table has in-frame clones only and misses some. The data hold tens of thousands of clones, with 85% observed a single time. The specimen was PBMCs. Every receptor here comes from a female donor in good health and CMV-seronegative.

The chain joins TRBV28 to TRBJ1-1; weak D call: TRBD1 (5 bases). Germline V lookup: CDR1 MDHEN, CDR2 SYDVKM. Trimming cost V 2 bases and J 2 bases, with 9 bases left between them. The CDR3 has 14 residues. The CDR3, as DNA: TGTGCCAGCAGTTTACGGGGGGTTAACACTGAAGCTTTCTTT. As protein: CASSLRGVNTEAFF.

CDR3 loop: CASSLWGGRETQYF. Written as DNA, the CDR3 is TGTGCCAGCAGCTTGTGGGGGGGCCGGGAGACCCAGTACTTC. The chain is built from TRBV5-5 and TRBJ2-5, with D perhaps TRBD2 (7 bases). Trimming shortened V by 1 base and J by 5 bases, and 12 bases separated the two germline ends. CDR3 size: 14 residues. Germline values: CDR1 SGHKS, CDR2 YYEKEE (reference sequence).

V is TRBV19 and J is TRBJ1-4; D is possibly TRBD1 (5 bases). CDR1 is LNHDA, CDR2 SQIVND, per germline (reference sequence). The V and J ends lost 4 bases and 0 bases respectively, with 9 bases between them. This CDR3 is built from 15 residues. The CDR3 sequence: CASSTATATNEKLFF. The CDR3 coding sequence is TGTGCCAGTAGTACTGCGACAGCAACTAATGAAAAACTGTTTTTT. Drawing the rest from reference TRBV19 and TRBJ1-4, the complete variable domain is DGGITQSPKYLFRKEGQNVTLSCEQNLNHDAMYWYRQDPGQGLRLIYYSQIVNDFQKGDIAEGYSVSREKKESFPLTVTSAQKNPTAFYLCASSTATATNEKLFFGSGTQLSVL.

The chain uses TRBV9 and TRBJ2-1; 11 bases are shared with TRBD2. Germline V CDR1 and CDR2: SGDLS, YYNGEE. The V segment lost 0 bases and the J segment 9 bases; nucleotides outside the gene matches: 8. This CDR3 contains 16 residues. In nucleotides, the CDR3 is TGTGCCAGCAGCGTAGTTTTAGCGGGGGGGCAGGGTGAGCAGTTCTTC. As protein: CASSVVLAGGQGEQFF.

The CDR3 DNA follows: TGTGCCAGTACCAATAGCGGGAGGGCGCGTACCGGGGAGCTGTTTTTT. Amino acid sequence: CASTNSGRARTGELFF. This chain uses TRBV19 with TRBJ2-2, with TRBD2 matching over 11 bases. Germline trimming cut 7 bases from V and 5 bases from J; bases unmatched to any gene: 9. CDR3 length: 16 residues. Per germline, CDR1 LNHDA and CDR2 SQIVND (reference sequence).

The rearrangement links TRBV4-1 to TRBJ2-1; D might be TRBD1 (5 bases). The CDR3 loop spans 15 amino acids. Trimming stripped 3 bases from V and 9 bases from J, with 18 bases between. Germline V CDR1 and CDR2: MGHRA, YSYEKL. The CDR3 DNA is TGCGCCAGCAGCCACCGACCGACAGACACCACTGAGCAGTTCTTC. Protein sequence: CASSHRPTDTTEQFF.

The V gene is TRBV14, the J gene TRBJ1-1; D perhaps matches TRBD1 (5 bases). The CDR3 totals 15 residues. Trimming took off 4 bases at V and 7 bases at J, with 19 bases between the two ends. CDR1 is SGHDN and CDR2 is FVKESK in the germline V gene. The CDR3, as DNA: TGTGCCAGCAGCCTCGAGGGGCGGGGAAAAGGTGAAGCTTTCTTT. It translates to CASSLEGRGKGEAFF.

The CDR3 loop reads CASSQSGDREDYSNQPQHF. CDR3 bases: TGTGCCAGCAGCCAGAGTGGGGACAGGGAGGATTATAGCAATCAGCCCCAGCATTTT. This chain connects TRBV14 to TRBJ1-5; 9 bases are a match to TRBD1. This CDR3 comprises 19 residues. Unmatched junction bases numbered 12, after V lost 3 bases and J lost 0 bases. CDR1 SGHDN and CDR2 FVKESK come from the germline V gene. Full variable domain (remainder filled in from reference TRBV14 and TRBJ1-5): EAGVTQFPSHSVIEKGQTVTLRCDPISGHDNLYWYRRVMGKEIKFLLHFVKESKQDESGMPNNRFLAERTGGTYSTLKVQPAELEDSGVYFCASSQSGDREDYSNQPQHFGDGTRLSIL.

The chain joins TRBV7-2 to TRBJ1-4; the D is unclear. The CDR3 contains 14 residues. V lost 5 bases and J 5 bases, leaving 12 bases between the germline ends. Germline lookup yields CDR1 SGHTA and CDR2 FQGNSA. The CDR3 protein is CASSRVTGNEKLFF. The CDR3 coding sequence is TGTGCCAGCAGCCGAGTGACGGGGAATGAAAAACTGTTTTTT.

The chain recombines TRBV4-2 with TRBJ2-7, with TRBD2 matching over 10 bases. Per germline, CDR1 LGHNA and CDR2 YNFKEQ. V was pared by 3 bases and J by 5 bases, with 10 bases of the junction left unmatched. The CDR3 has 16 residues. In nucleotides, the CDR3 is TGTGCCAGCAGCCACGGGCTAGCGGGAGAGGTAGACGAGCAGTACTTC. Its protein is CASSHGLAGEVDEQYF.

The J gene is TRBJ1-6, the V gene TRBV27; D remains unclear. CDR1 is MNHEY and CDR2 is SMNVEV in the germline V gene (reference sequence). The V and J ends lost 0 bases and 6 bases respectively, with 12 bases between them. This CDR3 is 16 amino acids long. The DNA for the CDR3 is TGTGCCAGCAGTTTATCCGGGAAGACTACTAATTCACCCCTCCACTTT. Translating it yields CASSLSGKTTNSPLHF.

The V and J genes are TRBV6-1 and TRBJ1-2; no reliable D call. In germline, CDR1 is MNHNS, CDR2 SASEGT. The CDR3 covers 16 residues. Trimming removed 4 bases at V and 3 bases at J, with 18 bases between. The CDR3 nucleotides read TGTGCCAGCAGTGGACACTACACGGGATTTTACTATGGCTACACCTTC. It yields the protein CASSGHYTGFYYGYTF.

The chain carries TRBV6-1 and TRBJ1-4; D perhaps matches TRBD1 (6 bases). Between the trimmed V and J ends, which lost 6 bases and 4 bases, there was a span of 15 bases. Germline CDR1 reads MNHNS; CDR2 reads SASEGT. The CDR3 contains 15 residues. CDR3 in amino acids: CASSDPTGSNEKLFF. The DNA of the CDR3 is TGTGCCAGCAGCGACCCGACAGGAAGTAATGAAAAACTGTTTTTT.

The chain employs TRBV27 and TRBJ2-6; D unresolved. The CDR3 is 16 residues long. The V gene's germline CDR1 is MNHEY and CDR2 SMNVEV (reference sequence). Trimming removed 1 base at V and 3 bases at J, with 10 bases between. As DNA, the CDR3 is TGTGCCAGCAGTTTATTTCCCGGGTATGGGGCCAACGTCCTGACTTTC. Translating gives CASSLFPGYGANVLTF.

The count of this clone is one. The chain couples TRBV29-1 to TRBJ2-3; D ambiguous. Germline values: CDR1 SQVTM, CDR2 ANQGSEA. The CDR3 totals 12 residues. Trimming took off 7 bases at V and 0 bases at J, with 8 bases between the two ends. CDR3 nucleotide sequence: TGCAGCGCTACTCCTAGCACAGATACGCAGTATTTT. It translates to CSATPSTDTQYF.

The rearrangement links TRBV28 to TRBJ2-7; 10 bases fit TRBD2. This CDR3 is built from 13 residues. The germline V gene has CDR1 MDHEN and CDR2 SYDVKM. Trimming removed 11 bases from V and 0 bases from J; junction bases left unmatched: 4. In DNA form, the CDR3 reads TGTGCCGTTCTAGCGGGAGTCTCCTACGAGCAGTACTTC. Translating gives CAVLAGVSYEQYF.

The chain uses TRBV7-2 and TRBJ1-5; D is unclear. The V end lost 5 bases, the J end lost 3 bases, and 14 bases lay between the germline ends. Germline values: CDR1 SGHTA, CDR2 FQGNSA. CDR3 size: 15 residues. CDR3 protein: CASSRSGGINQPQHF. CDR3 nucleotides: TGTGCCAGCAGCCGAAGCGGAGGGATCAATCAGCCCCAGCATTTT.

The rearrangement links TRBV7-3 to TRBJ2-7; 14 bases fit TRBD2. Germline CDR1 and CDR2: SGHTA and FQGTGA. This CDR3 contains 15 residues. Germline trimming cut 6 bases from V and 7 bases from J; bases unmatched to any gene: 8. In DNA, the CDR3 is TGTGCCAGCAGTTTGGGACTAGCGGGAGTGGGTGAGCAGTACTTC. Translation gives CASSLGLAGVGEQYF.

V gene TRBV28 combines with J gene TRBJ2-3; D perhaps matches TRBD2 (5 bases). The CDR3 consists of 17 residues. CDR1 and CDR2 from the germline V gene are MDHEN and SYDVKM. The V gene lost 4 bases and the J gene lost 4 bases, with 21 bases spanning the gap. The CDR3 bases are TGTGCCAGCAGTTCATCGGAGAGCCTAGGAGGTCCAGATACGCAGTATTTT. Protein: CASSSSESLGGPDTQYF.

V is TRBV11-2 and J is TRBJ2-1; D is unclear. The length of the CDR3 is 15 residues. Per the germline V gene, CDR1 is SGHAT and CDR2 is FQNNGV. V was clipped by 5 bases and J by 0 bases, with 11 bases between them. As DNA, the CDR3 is TGTGCCAGCAGCCAGGTTGTGGTCTCCTACAATGAGCAGTTCTTC. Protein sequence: CASSQVVVSYNEQFF.

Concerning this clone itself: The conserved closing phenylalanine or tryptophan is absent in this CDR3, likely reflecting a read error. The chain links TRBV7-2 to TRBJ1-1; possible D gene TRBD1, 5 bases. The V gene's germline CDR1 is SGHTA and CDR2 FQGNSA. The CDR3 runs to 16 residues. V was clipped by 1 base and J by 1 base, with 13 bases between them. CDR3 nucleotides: TGTGCCAGCAGCTTAGTCCCACAGACAGCGAACACTGAAGCTTTCTCT. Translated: CASSLVPQTANTEAFS.

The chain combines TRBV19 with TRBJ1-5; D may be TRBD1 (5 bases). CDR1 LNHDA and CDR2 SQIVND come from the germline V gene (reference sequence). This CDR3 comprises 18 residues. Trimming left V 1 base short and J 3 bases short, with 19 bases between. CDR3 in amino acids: CASSIVGGVLRYNQPQHF. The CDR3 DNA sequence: TGTGCCAGTAGTATAGTGGGGGGGGTGCTGAGATACAATCAGCCCCAGCATTTT.

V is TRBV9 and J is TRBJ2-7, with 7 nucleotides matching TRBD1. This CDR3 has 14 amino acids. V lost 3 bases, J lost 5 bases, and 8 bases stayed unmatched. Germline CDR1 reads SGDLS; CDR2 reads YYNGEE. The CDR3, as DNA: TGTGCCAGCAGCGCGCAGGGGGACGACCACGAGCAGTACTTC. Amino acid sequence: CASSAQGDDHEQYF.

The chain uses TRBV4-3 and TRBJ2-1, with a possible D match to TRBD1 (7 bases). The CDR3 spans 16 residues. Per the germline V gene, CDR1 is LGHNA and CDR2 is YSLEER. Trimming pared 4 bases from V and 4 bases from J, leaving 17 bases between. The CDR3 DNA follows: TGCGCCAGCAGCCCGCAGGGGGACTTCCTATACAATGAGCAGTTCTTC. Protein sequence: CASSPQGDFLYNEQFF.

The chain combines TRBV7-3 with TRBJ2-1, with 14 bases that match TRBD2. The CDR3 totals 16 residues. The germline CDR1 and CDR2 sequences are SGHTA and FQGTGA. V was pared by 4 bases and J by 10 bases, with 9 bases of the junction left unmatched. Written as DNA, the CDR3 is TGTGCCAGCAGCTACACCGGGACTAGCGGGAGTGGGGAGCAGTTCTTC. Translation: CASSYTGTSGSGEQFF.

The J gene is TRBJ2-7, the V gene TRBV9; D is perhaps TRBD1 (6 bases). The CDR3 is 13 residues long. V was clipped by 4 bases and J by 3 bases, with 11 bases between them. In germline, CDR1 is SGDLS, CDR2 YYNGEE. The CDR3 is CASSRDNNYEQYF. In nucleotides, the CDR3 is TGTGCCAGCAGCCGGGACAATAACTACGAGCAGTACTTC.

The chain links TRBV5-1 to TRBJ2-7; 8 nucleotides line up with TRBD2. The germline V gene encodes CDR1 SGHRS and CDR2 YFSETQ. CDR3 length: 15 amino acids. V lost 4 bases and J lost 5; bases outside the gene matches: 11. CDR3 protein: CASSPDGGAGNEQYF. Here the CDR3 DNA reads TGCGCCAGCAGCCCTGACGGGGGGGCCGGTAACGAGCAGTACTTC.

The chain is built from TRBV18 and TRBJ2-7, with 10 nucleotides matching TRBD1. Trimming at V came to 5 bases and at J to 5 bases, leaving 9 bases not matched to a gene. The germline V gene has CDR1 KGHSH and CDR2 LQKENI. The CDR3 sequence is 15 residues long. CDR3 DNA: TGTGCCAGCTCAAGGGGACAGGGGAGGGTCCACGAGCAGTACTTC. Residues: CASSRGQGRVHEQYF.

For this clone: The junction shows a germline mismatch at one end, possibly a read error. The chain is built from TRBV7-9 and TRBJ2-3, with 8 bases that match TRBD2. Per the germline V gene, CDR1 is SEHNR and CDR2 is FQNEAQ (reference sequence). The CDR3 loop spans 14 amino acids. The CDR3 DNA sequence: TGTGCCAGCAGCCTAGCGGGCGGCACAGATACGCAGTATTTT. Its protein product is CASSLAGGTDTQYF.

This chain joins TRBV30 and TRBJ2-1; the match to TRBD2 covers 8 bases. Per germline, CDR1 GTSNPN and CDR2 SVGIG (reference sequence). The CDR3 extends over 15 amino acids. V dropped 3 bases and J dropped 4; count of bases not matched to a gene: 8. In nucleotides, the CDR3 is TGTGCCTGGAGGCTCAGCGGGAGATGGTACAATGAGCAGTTCTTC. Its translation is CAWRLSGRWYNEQFF.

The CDR3 sequence: CASSFRQGANYGYTF. DNA for the CDR3: TGTGCCAGCAGCTTTAGACAGGGAGCTAACTATGGCTACACCTTC. V usage is TRBV7-6 and J usage is TRBJ1-2, with 7 positions matching TRBD1. CDR3 size: 15 residues. Losses at the gene ends were 3 bases for V and 0 bases for J; bases not matched to a gene: 4. Germline-derived CDR1 and CDR2 are SGHVS and FNYEAQ.

The CDR3 DNA sequence: TGTGCCAGCAGCTTGGACCCTAGCGGGGAGCTGTTTTTT. Translated, it gives CASSLDPSGELFF. The chain recombines TRBV5-4 with TRBJ2-2; D is ambiguous. Between the trimmed V and J ends, which lost 0 bases and 7 bases, there was a span of 7 bases. The CDR3 loop spans 13 amino acids. The germline CDR1 and CDR2 sequences are SGHNT and YYREEE (reference sequence).